Reported below is one TCR beta chain. The CDR3 has 21 amino acids. CDR1 LGHDT and CDR2 YNNKEL come from the germline V gene (reference sequence). With V trimmed by 1 base and J by 1 base, 19 bases remained unmatched. Per the original data handling: Reference gene primers were amplified, and this amplification served to estimate nucleated cell counts. Produced via immunoSEQ multiplex PCR; TCRdb's table is partial and in-frame only. V and J calls and clone size come straight from that table; D and trimming were deduced from the DNA. Altogether approximately 210,000 clones are present, 83% being singletons, with the ten largest covering roughly 2.7%. This sample is drawn from a study of blood T cell repertoires in COVID-19. As for the study in general: Some COVID-19 samples were acute and others convalescent; all came from the United States, Italy and Spain. T cells, B-cell-depleted T cells, or PBMCs provided the cDNA or gDNA that served as material.

Sample: peripheral blood. This receptor was obtained from a woman between 40 and 50 years old with active or convalescent COVID-19. The chain links TRBV3-1 (or the pseudogene TRBV3-2) to TRBJ2-3; 8 bases align to TRBD2. The DNA of the CDR3 is TGTGCCAGCAGCCAAGGTCTCATAACGGGGTCGGGAGGGCCGCGCACAGATACGCAGTATTTT. This encodes CASSQGLITGSGGPRTDTQYF.